This T cell receptor beta chain emerged from a study of CD8 T cells in ankylosing spondylitis (dated by TCRdb to the late 2010s). Broadly, across the study: The study set out to find disease-linked TCR variants by profiling T cell receptor beta repertoires in ankylosing spondylitis patients and healthy donors. The full study cohort was made up of 25 ankylosing spondylitis patients and 108 healthy donors. Peripheral blood samples were taken, and synovial fluid was additionally collected from ankylosing spondylitis patients.

This clonotype has a handful of counts. Its antigen remains undetermined. No clone much larger than this one lies a single base away; base qualities are absent. From the cysteine up to the phenylalanine, the CDR3 has a length of 15 residues. CDR3 DNA only is kept here, 45 bases in frame from base 1. The germline V gene encodes CDR1 SGHRS and CDR2 YFSETQ. From V the trimming removes 0 bases and from J it removes 4 bases, while the gene matches leave 5 bases of the junction unaccounted for. Broader findings and caveats from the paper: A TCR beta motif of eight highly homologous amino acid variants appeared characteristic of blood from ankylosing spondylitis patients. Some motif variants had previously been reported in the synovial fluid and blood of reactive arthritis patients, which suggests shared mechanisms of disease initiation. The disease-linked clones were reported to be significantly enriched in matched synovial fluid samples from ankylosing spondylitis patients. In peripheral blood, the disease-linked clones were found at relatively low frequencies and had a CD8+ phenotype.

The data were produced on an Illumina HiSeq 2500. Quantitative 5'-RACE with molecular barcodes was the method used to prepare the TCR beta libraries. The paper's processing steps were these. A new computational method based on a probabilistic model of VDJ rearrangement was used to identify disease-linked TCR variants. TCRdb applied fastp at Q25 and MiXCR to the public reads, then kept only in-frame beta chains. Every distinct CDR3 protein forms one entry, paired with its most common genes and DNA. The V and J calls come from TCRdb's annotation, not from the publication. This sample has a few hundred thousand distinct CDR3 sequences in its table, and about a fifth of those were observed once. The ten biggest clones cover about a sixth of the sample.

This sequence originates from a male donor with ankylosing spondylitis. Specimen: blood, either unsorted or a sorted T cell fraction (not recorded which). The chain was built from TRBV5-1 and TRBJ2-7, with TRBD1 identical over 9 junction bases. The bases are TGCGCCAGCAGCTTGGCCGGGACAGGGAGTTACGAGCAGTACTTC. Protein translation: CASSLAGTGSYEQYF.